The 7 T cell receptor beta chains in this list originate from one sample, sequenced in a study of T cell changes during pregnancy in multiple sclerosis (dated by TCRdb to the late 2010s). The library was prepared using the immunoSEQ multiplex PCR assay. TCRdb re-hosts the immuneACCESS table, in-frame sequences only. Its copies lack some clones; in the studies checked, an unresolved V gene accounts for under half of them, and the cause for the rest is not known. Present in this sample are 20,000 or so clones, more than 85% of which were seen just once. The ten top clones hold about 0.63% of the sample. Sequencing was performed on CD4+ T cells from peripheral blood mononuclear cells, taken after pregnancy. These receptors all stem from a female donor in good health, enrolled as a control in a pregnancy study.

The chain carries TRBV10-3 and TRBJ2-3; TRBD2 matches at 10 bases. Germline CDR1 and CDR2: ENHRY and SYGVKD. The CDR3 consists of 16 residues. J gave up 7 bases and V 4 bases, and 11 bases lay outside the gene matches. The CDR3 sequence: CAISGQASGSGNTQYF. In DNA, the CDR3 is TGTGCCATCAGTGGACAGGCTAGCGGGAGTGGAAATACGCAGTATTTT.

The CDR3 DNA follows: TGTGCCAGCAGCCAACTAGCGGGTGACTACAATGAGCAGTTCTTC. It is translated as CASSQLAGDYNEQFF. The chain is built from TRBV7-9 and TRBJ2-1; the match to TRBD2 covers 9 bases. The CDR3 has 15 residues. V was pared by 5 bases and J by 3 bases, with 5 bases of the junction left unmatched. Germline V lookup: CDR1 SEHNR, CDR2 FQNEAQ (reference sequence).

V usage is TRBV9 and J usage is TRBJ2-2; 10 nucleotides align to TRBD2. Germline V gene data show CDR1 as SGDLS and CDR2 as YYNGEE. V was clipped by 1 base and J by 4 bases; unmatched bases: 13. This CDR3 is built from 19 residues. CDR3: CASSVRAGGPSRGTGELFF. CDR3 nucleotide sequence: TGTGCCAGCAGCGTACGAGCGGGGGGGCCCTCCCGGGGCACCGGGGAGCTGTTTTTT.

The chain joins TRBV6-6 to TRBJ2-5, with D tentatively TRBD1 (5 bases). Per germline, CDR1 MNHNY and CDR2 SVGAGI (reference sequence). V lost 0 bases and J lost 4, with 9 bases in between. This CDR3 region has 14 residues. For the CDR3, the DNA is TGTGCCAGCAGTTACTCGACCGACAGAGAGACCCAGTACTTC. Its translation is CASSYSTDRETQYF.

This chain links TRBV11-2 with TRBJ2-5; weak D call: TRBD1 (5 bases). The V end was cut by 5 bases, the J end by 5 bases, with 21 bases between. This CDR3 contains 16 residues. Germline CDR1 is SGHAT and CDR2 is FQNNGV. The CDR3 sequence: CASSVALQGLEETQYF. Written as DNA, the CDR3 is TGTGCCAGCAGCGTAGCCCTCCAGGGTCTCGAGGAGACCCAGTACTTC. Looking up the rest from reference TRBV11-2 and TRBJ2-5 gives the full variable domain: EAGVAQSPRYKIIEKRQSVAFWCNPISGHATLYWYQQILGQGPKLLIQFQNNGVVDDSQLPKDRFSAERLKGVDSTLKIQPAKLEDSAVYLCASSVALQGLEETQYFGPGTRLLVL.

The CDR3: CASSDGSFGKYEQYF. CDR3 in DNA: TGTGCCAGCAGCGATGGGTCGTTCGGGAAGTACGAGCAGTACTTC. The rearrangement links TRBV27 to TRBJ2-7, with a tentative D call TRBD2 (5 bases). This CDR3 spans 15 amino acids. V lost 6 bases, J lost 4 bases, and 19 bases lay in between. Germline V gene lookup returns CDR1 MNHEY and CDR2 SMNVEV (reference sequence).

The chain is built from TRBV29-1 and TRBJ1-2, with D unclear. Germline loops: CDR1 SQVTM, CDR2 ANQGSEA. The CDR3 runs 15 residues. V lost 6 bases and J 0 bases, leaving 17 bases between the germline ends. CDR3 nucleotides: TGCAGCGTCGCGCCACAACAAGCGACTAACTATGGCTACACCTTC. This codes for CSVAPQQATNYGYTF.